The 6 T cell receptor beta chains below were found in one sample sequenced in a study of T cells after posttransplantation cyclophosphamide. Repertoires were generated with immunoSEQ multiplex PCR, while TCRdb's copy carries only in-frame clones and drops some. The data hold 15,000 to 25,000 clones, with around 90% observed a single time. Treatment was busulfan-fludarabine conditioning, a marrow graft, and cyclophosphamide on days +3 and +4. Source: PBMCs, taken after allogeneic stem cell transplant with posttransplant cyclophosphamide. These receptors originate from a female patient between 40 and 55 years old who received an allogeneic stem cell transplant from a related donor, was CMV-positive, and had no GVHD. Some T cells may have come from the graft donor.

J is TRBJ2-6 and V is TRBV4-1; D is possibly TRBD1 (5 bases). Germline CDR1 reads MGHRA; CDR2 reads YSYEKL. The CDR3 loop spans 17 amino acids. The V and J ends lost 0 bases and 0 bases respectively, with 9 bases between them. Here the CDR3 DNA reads TGCGCCAGCAGCCAAGAACAGGTTGCCTCTGGGGCCAACGTCCTGACTTTC. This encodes CASSQEQVASGANVLTF.

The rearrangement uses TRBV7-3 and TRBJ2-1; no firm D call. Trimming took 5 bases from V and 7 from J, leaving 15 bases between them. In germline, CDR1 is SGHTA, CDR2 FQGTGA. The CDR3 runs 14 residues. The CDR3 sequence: CASSVRVISNEQFF. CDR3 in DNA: TGTGCCAGCAGCGTACGGGTCATTAGTAATGAGCAGTTCTTC.

The CDR3 nucleotides are TGCAGCGTTGAAGATCTCGGGAATGAGCAGTTCTTC. It encodes CSVEDLGNEQFF. This chain joins TRBV29-1 and TRBJ2-1; no clear D gene. Trimming took off 0 bases at V and 7 bases at J, with 7 bases between the two ends. CDR1 is SQVTM and CDR2 is ANQGSEA in the germline V gene. This CDR3 has 12 amino acids.

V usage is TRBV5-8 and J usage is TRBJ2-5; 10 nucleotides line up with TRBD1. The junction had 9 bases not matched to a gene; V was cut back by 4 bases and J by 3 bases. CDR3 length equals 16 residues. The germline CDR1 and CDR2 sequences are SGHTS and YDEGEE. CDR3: CASSPLTGTGEETQYF. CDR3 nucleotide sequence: TGTGCCAGCAGCCCATTAACCGGGACAGGGGAAGAGACCCAGTACTTC.

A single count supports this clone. In nucleotides, the CDR3 is TGTGCCAGCAGCTTGGGGGACAGAAAAAACATTCAGTACTTC. Protein sequence: CASSLGDRKNIQYF. The rearrangement uses TRBV5-4 and TRBJ2-4, with 7 bases that match TRBD1. CDR3 length: 14 amino acids. Trimming cost V 0 bases and J 4 bases; bases outside gene matches: 1. Germline V CDR1 and CDR2: SGHNT, YYREEE (reference sequence).

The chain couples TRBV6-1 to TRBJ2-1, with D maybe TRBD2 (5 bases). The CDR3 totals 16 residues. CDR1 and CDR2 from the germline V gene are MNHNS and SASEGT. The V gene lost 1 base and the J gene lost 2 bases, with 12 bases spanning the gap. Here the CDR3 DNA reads TGTGCCAGCAGTGAAGTATGGGGAGATCCCTACAATGAGCAGTTCTTC. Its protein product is CASSEVWGDPYNEQFF.